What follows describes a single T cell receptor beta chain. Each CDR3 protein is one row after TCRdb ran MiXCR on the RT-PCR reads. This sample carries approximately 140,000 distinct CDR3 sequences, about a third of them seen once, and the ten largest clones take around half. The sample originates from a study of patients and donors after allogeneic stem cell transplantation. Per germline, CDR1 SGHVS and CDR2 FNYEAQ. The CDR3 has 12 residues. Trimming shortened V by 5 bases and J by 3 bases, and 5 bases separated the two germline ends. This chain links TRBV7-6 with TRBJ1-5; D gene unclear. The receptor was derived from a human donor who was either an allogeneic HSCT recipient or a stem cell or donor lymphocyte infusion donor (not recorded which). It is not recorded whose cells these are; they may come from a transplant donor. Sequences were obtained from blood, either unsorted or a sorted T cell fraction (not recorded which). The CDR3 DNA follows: TGTGCCAGCAGCCCGCCCAATCAGCCCCAGCATTTT. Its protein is CASSPPNQPQHF.